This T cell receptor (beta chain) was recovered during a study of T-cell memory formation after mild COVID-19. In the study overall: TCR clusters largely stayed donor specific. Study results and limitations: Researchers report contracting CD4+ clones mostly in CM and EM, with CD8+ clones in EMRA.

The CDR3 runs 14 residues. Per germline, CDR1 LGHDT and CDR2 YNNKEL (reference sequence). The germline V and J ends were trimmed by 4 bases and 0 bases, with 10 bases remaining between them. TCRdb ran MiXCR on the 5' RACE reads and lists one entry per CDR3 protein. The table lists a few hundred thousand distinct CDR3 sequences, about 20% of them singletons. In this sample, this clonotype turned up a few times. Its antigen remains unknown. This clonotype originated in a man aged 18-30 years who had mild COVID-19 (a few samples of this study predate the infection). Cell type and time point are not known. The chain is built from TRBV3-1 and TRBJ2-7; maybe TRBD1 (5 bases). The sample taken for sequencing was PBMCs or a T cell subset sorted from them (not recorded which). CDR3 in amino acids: CASSPGLDSYEQYV. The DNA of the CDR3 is TGTGCCAGCAGCCCAGGGCTTGACTCCTACGAGCAGTACGTC.